This T cell receptor beta chain emerged from a study of beta chain features in type 1 diabetes (dated by TCRdb to 2017 to 2018). Turning to the overall study: Mean age, gender distribution, total cell number and subset yield were not different between patients and healthy donors. A total of around 100 million sorted cells were examined across all samples, and RNA yield correlated strongly with the number of cells per subset. In the study, TCRB repertoires of sorted circulating CD4+ T cell subsets from recently diagnosed type 1 diabetes patients were compared with those of matched healthy donors. Naive and central memory subsets were obtained from all 30 or so donors, but regulatory and stem cell-like memory subsets were isolated from only 8 patients and roughly eight healthy donors. Findings and caveats that apply to the study as a whole: Naive, central memory and regulatory TCRB repertoires appeared more similar among patients than among healthy donors. Because small numbers of individuals were included in the HLA sub-analyses, any influence of HLA type on TCRB rearrangement was left unresolved. A moderate but significant shortening of TCRB CDR3 length was observed in type 1 diabetes patients in all four CD4+ subsets. Fewer insertions and more nucleotide deletions at VDJ recombination sites were observed in patients with type 1 diabetes, implying thymic rearrangement abnormalities. Shorter templates might have been favored by PCR, but patient and control samples were amplified and corrected together, so both groups would have been affected equally by any skew. Sequencing cDNA rather than genomic DNA could over-represent highly expressing activated cells, although activation and CD3 levels did not differ between groups.

Concerning this clone: It has no known antigen specificity. The sample holds no much larger clone one base away, and base qualities are not on file.

The CDR3 contains 16 residues, cysteine and phenylalanine counted. The kept DNA is CDR3 alone, 48 bases in frame from the first base. Here V drops 3 bases and J drops 4 bases, and the junction holds 8 bases not matched to any gene. Looking up the germline V gene yields CDR1 SGHAT and CDR2 FQNNGV. Each donor gave one peripheral blood draw, roughly 0.11 L on average, collected into heparinised tubes. A BD FACSAria II and a panel including CD45RO, CCR7, CD25, CD127, CD95 and CD27 were used to sort naive, central memory, regulatory and stem cell-like memory CD4+ T cells. Purity was above 95% for every sorted population. Right away, PBMCs were isolated by Lymphoprep density gradient centrifugation and were stained directly, with no culture step. So that batch effects would be minimized, each experiment stained and sorted samples in pairs, pairing one healthy donor with one patient. All of the isolated RNA was reverse transcribed with the High Capacity cDNA Reverse Transcription Kit, so expressed TCRB transcripts were sequenced. Deep immunoSEQ sequencing was performed on naive, central memory and regulatory T cell samples, with an average of roughly 3.5 million total reads per sample. After sorted cells were lysed in RLT buffer, RNA was extracted with DNase-treated RNeasy Micro or Mini kits, with the choice depending on cell number. Each cell subset was processed separately to prevent cross-contamination, with patient and healthy donor samples processed together. The immunoSEQ multiplex PCR was used to amplify TCRB sequences from cDNA, yielding 87-bp fragments that span the CDR3 region. Amplicons were sequenced on the Illumina HiSeq platform. The paper's processing steps were these. Synthetic template baselines were used to correct PCR bias computationally, reads within Hamming distance 2 were collapsed, and singletons that could not be merged were discarded. Reads were aligned to IMGT to assign V, D and J genes, CDR3 length, and insertions or deletions at six rearrangement sites. Within each subset, clonotype counts were normalized to sorted cell number, after which true diversity and Gini coefficients were computed with the tcR R package. Repertoire sharing was quantified using the overlap coefficient calculated on TCRB nucleotide sequences. Sourced from immuneACCESS, this table was stored by TCRdb with only in-frame sequences that have V and J called. A share of the clones is absent; for the studies checked, an unresolved V gene accounts for under half, and the remainder has no known explanation. For V, J and clone size, that table is used; D and trimming come from the DNA. This sample has under 150,000 clones in its table, and roughly 50% of those were observed once. The ten largest clonotypes hold 0.35% to 0.5% of the sample.

The material sequenced was Tregs from blood. Sample cell subset or site, as interpreted from the label and publication: regulatory CD4+ T cells. The rearrangement combines TRBV11-2 with TRBJ2-3; TRBD2 matches 9 bases in the middle. This TCR was sampled from a man younger than 35 in good health. The DNA is as follows: TGTGCCAGCAGCTTTTATGTAGCGGGAGTCTCAGATACGCAGTATTTT. Its amino acids are CASSFYVAGVSDTQYF.